This T cell receptor beta chain was profiled in a study of cytotoxic CD8 clonotypes in ibrutinib-treated CLL. For this clone: Antigen unknown.

The CDR3 extends over 14 amino acids. CDR1 and CDR2 (germline): MGHRA, YSYEKL. With 4 bases removed from V and 9 bases from J, the gap between germline ends came to 15 bases. Clones were sequenced by immunoSEQ multiplex PCR, and TCRdb holds only the in-frame ones, with some missing. The sample shows about 28,000 clones, around 60% of them seen only once. Findings and caveats of the study: Exceeding age-matched healthy donors, baseline clonality also tracked the counts of circulating CD8+ T cells.

The origin of this receptor is a human donor with chronic lymphocytic leukemia. This chain uses TRBV4-1 with TRBJ1-4, with D unresolved. Sample: PBMCs, taken before ibrutinib treatment. CDR3 loop: CASSLILAAQKLFF. In DNA form, the CDR3 reads TGCGCCAGCAGCCTGATATTAGCGGCCCAAAAACTGTTTTTT.